The T cell receptor beta chain under discussion was sequenced for a study of T and B cells in COVID-19 patients. Study-wide background: Most recovered patients had mild to moderate COVID-19 treated as outpatients. Whole-study results and caveats: Patients with COVID-19 reportedly showed strongly skewed T cell receptor beta variable and joining gene usage.

J was trimmed by 0 bases and V by 8 bases; bases with no gene match: 8. Germline V CDR1 and CDR2: MNHEY, SVGEGT. The CDR3 contains 17 residues. TRB was amplified from around 250-500 ng of blood genomic DNA. This clonotype was counted once. Its antigen is undetermined. BIOMED2 TRB-A/B primer pools were used in multiplex TRB PCR. TCRdb processed the multiplex PCR reads anew with MiXCR; each CDR3 protein has one entry. The table records roughly 15,000 distinct CDR3 sequences, roughly 29% of them present only once. This receptor was identified in a human donor who had recovered from COVID-19. This chain uses TRBV6-2 or TRBV6-3 with TRBJ2-6, with TRBD2 identical over 9 bases. The specimen was blood. CDR3 nucleotides: TGTGCCAGCTTAAGATTAGCGGGGGCCTCTGGGGCCAACGTCCTGACTTTC. Protein sequence: CASLRLAGASGANVLTF.